The 26 T cell receptor beta chains below were found in one sample sequenced in a study of PD-L1 blockade in urothelial cancer. The data were produced by immunoSEQ multiplex PCR, yet TCRdb's version contains in-frame clones alone and is incomplete. This sample carries fewer than 45,000 clones, approximately 78% of them seen once, and the ten largest clones take more than 3%. Sequencing was performed on PBMCs, taken around atezolizumab (anti-PD-L1) treatment. The receptors were sampled from a man aged 65 to 85 with urothelial cancer.

This clone was counted only a few times. This chain links TRBV27 with TRBJ1-1; perhaps TRBD1 as D (5 bases). V lost 3 bases and J lost 1, with 6 bases in between. The CDR3 sequence is 13 residues long. Germline V lookup: CDR1 MNHEY, CDR2 SMNVEV (reference sequence). The CDR3 DNA reads TGTGCCAGCAGTTTCACAGGGAACACTGAAGCTTTCTTT. The encoded protein is CASSFTGNTEAFF.

This sequence joins TRBV5-1 and TRBJ2-2; the match to TRBD1 covers 8 bases. The junction had 11 bases not matched to a gene; V was cut back by 5 bases and J by 11 bases. Germline CDR1 is SGHRS and CDR2 is YFSETQ. This CDR3 comprises 14 residues. The CDR3 spells CASRRDRSSAELFF. CDR3 DNA sequence: TGCGCCAGCAGACGGGACAGGTCATCAGCCGAGCTGTTTTTT.

The J gene is TRBJ2-7, the V gene TRBV5-4; a possible D gene is TRBD1 (5 bases). CDR1 and CDR2 from the germline V gene are SGHNT and YYREEE (reference sequence). CDR3 length equals 16 residues. Trimming pared 1 base from V and 0 bases from J, leaving 14 bases between. The CDR3 DNA follows: TGTGCCAGCAGCTTGAATTCAGAGACAGCCTCCTACGAGCAGTACTTC. It yields the protein CASSLNSETASYEQYF.

V and J are TRBV6-5 and TRBJ2-7; TRBD1 matches at 9 bases. This CDR3 is 14 amino acids long. Germline V gene data show CDR1 as MNHEY and CDR2 as SVGAGI. Trimming at V came to 5 bases and at J to 2 bases, leaving 4 bases not matched to a gene. The CDR3 bases are TGTGCCAGCAGTATGGGACAGGGCACCTACGAGCAGTACTTC. Translating gives CASSMGQGTYEQYF.

Details on this clone: An end of the junction differs from the germline gene, which may be a read error. The chain combines TRBV7-2 with TRBJ1-5, with D uncertain. The CDR3 is made up of 14 amino acids. Germline V gene sequence: CDR1 SGHTA, CDR2 FQGNSA. The CDR3 region is CDSSLSGRCSPQHF. The CDR3 bases are TGTGACAGCAGCTTAAGTGGGAGGTGTTCGCCCCAGCATTTT.

The chain is built from TRBV27 and TRBJ2-7; 9 bases map to TRBD1. This CDR3 has 15 amino acids. The germline CDR1 and CDR2 sequences are MNHEY and SMNVEV (reference sequence). The V segment lost 5 bases and the J segment 3 bases; nucleotides outside the gene matches: 8. The chain's CDR3 is CASSHWDRVGYEQYF. The CDR3 DNA reads as TGTGCCAGCAGTCACTGGGACAGGGTCGGCTACGAGCAGTACTTC.

The chain is built from TRBV2 and TRBJ1-1, with 10 bases matching TRBD1. CDR1 and CDR2 (germline): SNHLY, FYNNEI. The CDR3 has 13 amino acids. Trimming removed 5 bases from V and 6 bases from J; junction bases left unmatched: 3. In DNA, the CDR3 is TGTGCCAGCAGTCGGGGACAGGGGCCTGAAGCTTTCTTT. Its translation: CASSRGQGPEAFF.

This chain joins TRBV4-2 and TRBJ2-2; D may be TRBD2 (5 bases). V lost 4 bases to trimming and J lost 2 bases, with 11 bases between them. Germline CDR1 and CDR2: LGHNA and YNFKEQ. This CDR3 contains 15 residues. Written as DNA, the CDR3 is TGTGCCAGCAGCCTTCGGACGGGAAACACCGGGGAGCTGTTTTTT. Its translation is CASSLRTGNTGELFF.

The chain employs TRBV5-1 and TRBJ1-3, with 8 bases matching TRBD1. The V gene's germline CDR1 is SGHRS and CDR2 YFSETQ. The ends lost 4 bases at V and 3 bases at J; junction bases unmatched: 12. The CDR3 has 17 amino acids. CDR3: CASSLAPGQALGNTIYF. The DNA for the CDR3 is TGCGCCAGCAGCCTAGCCCCGGGACAGGCGCTTGGAAACACCATATATTTT.

By share, this clone counts as medium-sized. The rearrangement links TRBV28 to TRBJ2-7; 12 nucleotides match TRBD1. CDR3 length: 16 amino acids. Germline V gene lookup returns CDR1 MDHEN and CDR2 SYDVKM. J gave up 7 bases and V 4 bases, and 11 bases lay outside the gene matches. CDR3 sequence (DNA): TGTGCCAGCAGTTCACATGGGGGACAGGGGGCTGGAGAGCAGTACTTC. Translation gives CASSSHGGQGAGEQYF.

This sequence joins TRBV28 and TRBJ2-4; TRBD2 matches 7 bases. The V gene end was trimmed by 3 bases and the J gene end by 8 bases; junction bases not matched to a gene: 7. Germline V gene sequence: CDR1 MDHEN, CDR2 SYDVKM. This CDR3 spans 14 amino acids. The CDR3 nucleotides read TGTGCCAGCAGTTTGAAAGGCGGGAGCCACATTCAGTACTTC. Its protein product is CASSLKGGSHIQYF.

The chain uses TRBV6-1 and TRBJ1-5; TRBD1 might be the D (5 bases). CDR1 is MNHNS, CDR2 SASEGT, per germline. The CDR3 contains 15 residues. V shed 5 bases and J shed 4 bases, with 15 bases lying between them. The CDR3, as DNA: TGTGCCAGCAGTTCAGGGAGGGGAGGGAATCAGCCCCAGCATTTT. It codes for CASSSGRGGNQPQHF.

This clone has only a few counts. The gene calls are TRBV19 and TRBJ1-1; 8 bases agree with TRBD1. Germline CDR1 and CDR2: LNHDA and SQIVND (reference sequence). Unmatched junction bases numbered 9, after V lost 5 bases and J lost 10 bases. This CDR3 is 13 amino acids long. CDR3 sequence: CASSPDRDLRAFF. CDR3 DNA: TGTGCCAGTAGTCCGGACAGGGACCTCCGAGCTTTCTTT.

The V and J genes are TRBV5-1 and TRBJ2-2; TRBD2 agrees at 9 bases. The CDR3 is 15 amino acids. The germline V gene has CDR1 SGHRS and CDR2 YFSETQ. Trimming took 4 bases from V and 6 from J; bases not matched to a gene: 7. As DNA, the CDR3 is TGCGCCAGCAGCGCCACTAGCGGGTACGCCGGGGAGCTGTTTTTT. It is translated as CASSATSGYAGELFF.

This clone was counted between two and nine times. The chain carries TRBV9 and TRBJ1-6; 8 bases fit TRBD1. Losses at the gene ends were 4 bases for V and 10 bases for J; bases not matched to a gene: 7. The CDR3 length is 14 residues. Germline V gives CDR1 SGDLS, CDR2 YYNGEE. The DNA of the CDR3 is TGTGCCAGCAGCCGGGACAGGTTAGGATCACCCCTCCACTTT. It specifies CASSRDRLGSPLHF.

The chain couples TRBV29-1 to TRBJ2-7; TRBD2 matches 14 bases. The trim removed 5 bases at V and 12 bases at J, leaving 9 bases unmatched. CDR1 and CDR2 (germline): SQVTM, ANQGSEA. The CDR3 loop spans 13 amino acids. The CDR3 sequence is CSVSGLAGDIRYF. The CDR3 DNA is TGCAGCGTTTCGGGACTAGCGGGAGATATCCGGTACTTC.

This clone was counted once. The V and J genes are TRBV25-1 and TRBJ2-1; 13 bases map to TRBD2. The trim removed 4 bases at V and 1 base at J, leaving 1 base unmatched. Germline-derived CDR1 and CDR2 are MGHDK and SYGVNS. This CDR3 spans 16 amino acids. CDR3 in amino acids: CASSGGLAGSYNEQFF. CDR3 sequence (DNA): TGTGCCAGCAGTGGGGGACTAGCGGGATCCTACAATGAGCAGTTCTTC.

A few counts support this clone. V is TRBV6-1 and J is TRBJ2-7, with D maybe TRBD1 (6 bases). Germline V gene data show CDR1 as MNHNS and CDR2 as SASEGT. Trimming removed 8 bases from V and 3 bases from J, with 11 bases in between. This CDR3 is 12 amino acids long. CDR3 sequence (DNA): TGTGCCAGCGGGGGACACCGCTACGAGCAGTACTTC. Its translation: CASGGHRYEQYF.

The sample holds a few counts of this clone. V and J are TRBV6-1 and TRBJ2-7; D perhaps matches TRBD1 (5 bases). CDR1 and CDR2 (germline): MNHNS, SASEGT. CDR3 length equals 12 residues. V lost 6 bases, J lost 3 bases, and 9 bases lay in between. CDR3 sequence: CASRQDNYEQYF. The CDR3 DNA reads TGTGCCAGCAGGCAGGACAACTACGAGCAGTACTTC.

This rearrangement joins TRBV27 to TRBJ2-3, with 9 bases that match TRBD1. The CDR3 totals 14 residues. CDR1 is MNHEY, CDR2 SMNVEV, per germline (reference sequence). With 4 bases clipped from V and 4 bases from J, the junction kept 3 bases outside the gene matches. The CDR3 reads CASSWTGVSDTQYF. The CDR3 DNA reads TGTGCCAGCAGTTGGACAGGGGTCTCAGATACGCAGTATTTT.

This chain joins TRBV2 and TRBJ2-3; TRBD2 is a possible D gene (5 bases). The germline V gene has CDR1 SNHLY and CDR2 FYNNEI. The ends were cut back, 5 bases at V and 4 bases at J, with 13 bases in the middle. CDR3 length equals 14 residues. CDR3 coding DNA: TGTGCCAGCAGTTTTGGACTTGCGTCAGATACGCAGTATTTT. It encodes CASSFGLASDTQYF.

V is TRBV7-2 and J is TRBJ1-1; D ambiguous. Germline V gene data show CDR1 as SGHTA and CDR2 as FQGNSA. The CDR3 length is 14 residues. V gave up 1 base and J gave up 1 base, with 7 bases separating them. CDR3 residues: CASSLGSGNTEAFF. The CDR3 DNA is TGTGCCAGCAGCTTAGGGTCGGGGAACACTGAAGCTTTCTTT.

CDR3 loop: CATSRERGLGGYTF. In DNA, the CDR3 is TGTGCCACCAGCAGAGAGAGGGGGCTGGGTGGCTACACCTTC. The chain has TRBV15 and TRBJ1-2, with 7 bases identical to TRBD1. This CDR3 contains 14 residues. J was trimmed by 7 bases and V by 0 bases; bases with no gene match: 5. CDR1 LNHNV and CDR2 YYDKDF come from the germline V gene (reference sequence).

The gene calls are TRBV6-4 and TRBJ2-2; D gene uncertain. There are 14 residues in the CDR3. Germline assignment: CDR1 MRHNA and CDR2 SNTAGT. The ends were cut back, 5 bases at V and 0 bases at J, with 7 bases in the middle. The CDR3 region is CASSLQSNTGELFF. The CDR3 nucleotides are TGTGCCAGCAGTTTGCAGTCGAACACCGGGGAGCTGTTTTTT.

The DNA for the CDR3 is TGTGCCAGCAGCTCTGGGCCGACGGCGGAGCAGTTCTTC. Translation: CASSSGPTAEQFF. The chain carries TRBV9 and TRBJ2-1; D not certain. Trimming removed 4 bases from V and 10 bases from J, with 15 bases in between. CDR1 and CDR2 (germline): SGDLS, YYNGEE. There are 13 residues in the CDR3.

This chain links TRBV7-9 with TRBJ2-1; TRBD1 is a possible D gene (6 bases). This CDR3 is 13 amino acids long. Trimming removed 5 bases at V and 7 bases at J, with 12 bases between. Germline assignment: CDR1 SEHNR and CDR2 FQNEAQ (reference sequence). The CDR3 DNA follows: TGTGCCAGCAGCACACAGCAGGGGAATGAGCAGTTCTTC. Residues: CASSTQQGNEQFF.